This T cell receptor (beta chain) was documented in a study of blood T cell repertoires in COVID-19. The wider study: Whether acute or convalescent, the COVID-19 samples came from the United States, Italy and Spain. The analysed material was cDNA or gDNA that came from T cells, B-cell-depleted T cells, or PBMCs.

The CDR3 totals 13 residues. In germline, CDR1 is SEHNR, CDR2 FQNEAQ (reference sequence). Trimming pared 2 bases from V and 8 bases from J, leaving 12 bases between. In the source study's methods: Amplification from reference gene primers served as the basis for estimated nucleated cell counts. Generated by immunoSEQ multiplex PCR, the TCRdb table keeps only in-frame clones and is missing some. The DNA was the basis for D and trimming; V, J and clone size are from that table. Of roughly 240,000 clones listed, approximately 80% are singletons. This chain joins TRBV7-9 and TRBJ1-2; tentatively, D is TRBD1 (6 bases). The material sequenced was peripheral blood. The receptor was isolated from a woman of 80 years or more with acute or convalescent COVID-19. CDR3 region: CASSLLPDRGYTF. The CDR3 region has the DNA TGTGCCAGCAGCTTATTGCCCGACAGGGGCTACACCTTC.